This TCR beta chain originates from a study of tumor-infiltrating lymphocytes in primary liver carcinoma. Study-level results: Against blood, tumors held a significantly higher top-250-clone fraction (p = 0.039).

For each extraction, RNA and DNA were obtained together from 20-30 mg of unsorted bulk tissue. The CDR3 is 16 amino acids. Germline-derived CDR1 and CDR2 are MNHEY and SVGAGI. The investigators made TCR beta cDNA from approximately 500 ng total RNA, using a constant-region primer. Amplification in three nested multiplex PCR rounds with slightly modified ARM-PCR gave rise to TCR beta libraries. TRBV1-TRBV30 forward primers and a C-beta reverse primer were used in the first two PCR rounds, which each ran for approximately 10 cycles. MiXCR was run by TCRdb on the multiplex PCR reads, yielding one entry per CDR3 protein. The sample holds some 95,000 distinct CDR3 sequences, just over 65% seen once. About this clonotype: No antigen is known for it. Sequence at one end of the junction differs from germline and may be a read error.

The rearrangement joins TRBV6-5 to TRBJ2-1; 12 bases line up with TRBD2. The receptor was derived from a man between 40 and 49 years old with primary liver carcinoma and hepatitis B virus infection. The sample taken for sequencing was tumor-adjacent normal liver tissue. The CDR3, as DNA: TGTGCCAGCAGTTACGGTGGACTAGCGGGATACAATGGGCAGTTCTTC. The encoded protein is CASSYGGLAGYNGQFF.